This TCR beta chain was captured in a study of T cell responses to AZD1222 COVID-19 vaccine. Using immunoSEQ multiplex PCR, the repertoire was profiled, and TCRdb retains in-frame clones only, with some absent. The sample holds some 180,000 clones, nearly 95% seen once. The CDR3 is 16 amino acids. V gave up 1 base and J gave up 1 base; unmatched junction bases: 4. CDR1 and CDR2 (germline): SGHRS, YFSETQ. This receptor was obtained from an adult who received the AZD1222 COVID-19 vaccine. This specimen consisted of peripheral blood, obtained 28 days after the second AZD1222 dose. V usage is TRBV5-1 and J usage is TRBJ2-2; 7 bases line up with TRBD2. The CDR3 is CASSLLGGGNTGELFF. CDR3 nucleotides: TGCGCCAGCAGCTTGCTCGGCGGGGGGAACACCGGGGAGCTGTTTTTT.